This entry lists 26 T cell receptor beta chains sequenced from one sample in a study of cytomegalovirus exposure and HLA in healthy donors. Researchers ran the PCR with 60 Vbeta and 13 Jbeta primers. Profiling relied on immunoSEQ multiplex PCR, and the TCRdb table lists in-frame clones only, not all of them. Here the sample spans over 75,000 clones, approximately 84% being singletons. Sequenced: PBMCs. These receptors came from a woman between 45 and 60 years old in good health and CMV-seronegative.

This clone occurred a few times. The V and J genes are TRBV6-4 and TRBJ2-1; 14 bases are a match to TRBD2. The CDR3 is made up of 17 amino acids. V trimming: 3 bases; J trimming: 6 bases; junction bases outside the gene matches: 7. CDR1 and CDR2 (germline): MRHNA, SNTAGT. The CDR3 region is CASSETGTSGRANEQFF. In DNA, the CDR3 is TGTGCCAGCAGTGAAACCGGGACTAGCGGGAGAGCCAATGAGCAGTTCTTC.

This clone was observed a single time. The chain recombines TRBV7-2 with TRBJ2-1, with TRBD2 identical over 8 bases. The CDR3 spans 15 residues. The V segment lost 2 bases and the J segment 4 bases; nucleotides outside the gene matches: 4. CDR1 and CDR2 (germline): SGHTA, FQGNSA. The CDR3 nucleotides read TGTGCCAGCAGCTTATCGGGGGGGAAGTACAATGAGCAGTTCTTC. This translates into CASSLSGGKYNEQFF.

This sequence joins TRBV5-1 and TRBJ2-7; 9 positions match TRBD1. V shed 5 bases, J shed 5 bases, and the junction held 8 bases outside the gene matches. Germline CDR1 and CDR2: SGHRS and YFSETQ. The CDR3 has 14 amino acids. The CDR3 bases are TGCGCCAGCAGACGTGGGACAGGGAGCCACGAGCAGTACTTC. Translating it yields CASRRGTGSHEQYF.

V and J are TRBV5-4 and TRBJ1-1; D perhaps matches TRBD1 (5 bases). The CDR3 loop spans 14 amino acids. Trimming removed 0 bases from V and 4 bases from J, with 10 bases in between. The germline V gene has CDR1 SGHNT and CDR2 YYREEE (reference sequence). The CDR3 sequence: CASSLVTGGTEAFF. The CDR3 nucleotides read TGTGCCAGCAGCTTGGTTACGGGGGGCACTGAAGCTTTCTTT. Combining the CDR3 with reference TRBV5-4 and TRBJ1-1 gives the whole variable domain ETGVTQSPTHLIKTRGQQVTLRCSSQSGHNTVSWYQQALGQGPQFIFQYYREEENGRGNFPPRFSGLQFPNYSSELNVNALELDDSALYLCASSLVTGGTEAFFGQGTRLTVV.

The V and J genes are TRBV11-2 and TRBJ1-1, with 8 bases that match TRBD1. V lost 2 bases to trimming and J lost 1 base; unmatched junction nucleotides: 3. The CDR3 covers 15 residues. The V gene's germline CDR1 is SGHAT and CDR2 FQNNGV. The CDR3 region is CASSLPGTGNTEAFF. CDR3 DNA: TGTGCCAGCAGCTTACCCGGGACAGGGAACACTGAAGCTTTCTTT.

This chain joins TRBV10-3 and TRBJ1-2; D is uncertain. Germline CDR1 is ENHRY and CDR2 is SYGVKD. CDR3 length: 15 amino acids. The V end was cut by 0 bases, the J end by 4 bases, with 12 bases between. CDR3 coding DNA: TGTGCCATCAGTGAGTCCCCGGGTGACGGCTATGGCTACACCTTC. It encodes CAISESPGDGYGYTF.

J is TRBJ2-1 and V is TRBV4-1, with 10 bases fitting TRBD2. CDR3 length: 17 residues. The trim removed 1 base at V and 7 bases at J, leaving 10 bases unmatched. The germline gives CDR1 MGHRA, CDR2 YSYEKL. The CDR3 loop is CASSQVLASGSVNEQFF. CDR3 nucleotides: TGCGCCAGCAGCCAAGTTCTGGCTAGCGGGAGCGTAAATGAGCAGTTCTTC.

V usage is TRBV4-3 and J usage is TRBJ2-2; D unclear. The CDR3 is 13 residues long. CDR1 is LGHNA, CDR2 YSLEER, per germline. The V gene lost 0 bases and the J gene lost 6 bases, with 5 bases spanning the gap. The CDR3 reads CASSQDSPGELFF. In DNA, the CDR3 is TGCGCCAGCAGCCAAGATAGCCCCGGGGAGCTGTTTTTT.

The chain joins TRBV5-1 to TRBJ2-3; 9 bases are a match to TRBD1. The V gene's germline CDR1 is SGHRS and CDR2 YFSETQ. The CDR3 consists of 14 residues. The V and J ends lost 1 base and 5 bases, in that order; junction bases with no gene match: 2. CDR3 region: CASSLLTGGDTQYF. CDR3 coding DNA: TGCGCCAGCAGCTTGTTGACAGGGGGAGATACGCAGTATTTT.

This chain links TRBV7-3 with TRBJ1-1, with no clear D. Germline V lookup: CDR1 SGHTA, CDR2 FQGTGA. This CDR3 is built from 13 residues. Trimming pared 1 base from V and 4 bases from J, leaving 7 bases between. This CDR3 is CASSLMGSTEAFF. The CDR3 DNA reads as TGTGCCAGCAGCTTAATGGGGAGCACTGAAGCTTTCTTT.

The CDR3 spells CASGSDLLAEAEAFF. The CDR3 DNA sequence: TGTGCTAGTGGTTCTGATCTTCTGGCGGAAGCTGAAGCTTTCTTT. The chain employs TRBV12-5 and TRBJ1-1, with no clear D. Deletions cut 4 bases from V and 6 bases from J, with 18 bases between. Looked up from germline, CDR1 is LGHNT and CDR2 is FRNRAP. This CDR3 comprises 15 residues.

The chain is built from TRBV7-9 and TRBJ1-2; D is uncertain. Germline loops: CDR1 SEHNR, CDR2 FQNEAQ (reference sequence). V was cut by 3 bases and J by 8 bases, with 10 bases left in between. CDR3 length: 12 residues. Here the CDR3 reads CASSFGGVGYTF. In nucleotides, the CDR3 is TGTGCCAGCAGCTTCGGCGGGGTGGGCTACACCTTC. The complete variable domain, with remaining parts taken from reference TRBV7-9 and TRBJ1-2, reads DTGVSQNPRHKITKRGQNVTFRCDPISEHNRLYWYRQTLGQGPEFLTYFQNEAQLEKSRLLSDRFSAERPKGSFSTLEIQRTEQGDSAMYLCASSFGGVGYTFGSGTRLTVV.

The chain joins TRBV28 to TRBJ2-1, with TRBD2 identical over 11 bases. Germline V gives CDR1 MDHEN, CDR2 SYDVKM. CDR3 length: 16 amino acids. The V and J ends lost 6 bases and 1 base, in that order; junction bases with no gene match: 5. The CDR3 is CASRSGLAGSYNEQFF. In nucleotides, the CDR3 is TGTGCCAGCAGGTCCGGACTAGCGGGTTCCTACAATGAGCAGTTCTTC.

The DNA for the CDR3 is TGTGCCAGCAGCTTTGTTCAAGATTGCGGGAATCAGCCCCAGCATTTT. Its protein product is CASSFVQDCGNQPQHF. The chain uses TRBV12-1 and TRBJ1-5. TRBV12-1 is shown as a pseudogene. The CDR3 sequence is 16 residues long.

In its sample, this clone was seen once. The chain couples TRBV5-1 to TRBJ1-3; 9 bases match TRBD1. Unmatched junction bases numbered 5, after V lost 1 base and J lost 3 bases. CDR1 SGHRS and CDR2 YFSETQ come from the germline V gene. The CDR3 spans 16 residues. CDR3 in DNA: TGCGCCAGCAGCTTGACACAGGGGGCTGGTGGAAACACCATATATTTT. This sequence encodes CASSLTQGAGGNTIYF.

The V call is TRBV19, the J call TRBJ1-1; 8 nucleotides agree with TRBD1. The CDR3 is made up of 14 amino acids. V shed 6 bases, J shed 5 bases, and the junction held 8 bases outside the gene matches. Looked up from germline, CDR1 is LNHDA and CDR2 is SQIVND (reference sequence). CDR3 protein: CASRRTGTGTEAFF. CDR3 nucleotide sequence: TGTGCCAGTAGGCGGACAGGGACGGGGACTGAAGCTTTCTTT.

The count of this clone is one. The chain employs TRBV6-5 and TRBJ1-1, with 9 nucleotides matching TRBD1. With 2 bases clipped from V and 3 bases from J, the junction kept 1 base outside the gene matches. The CDR3 runs to 14 residues. CDR1 and CDR2 (germline): MNHEY, SVGAGI. The CDR3 region is CASSYRTGDTEAFF. The CDR3 nucleotides read TGTGCCAGCAGTTACCGGACAGGGGACACTGAAGCTTTCTTT.

The V call is TRBV7-8, the J call TRBJ1-6; 9 nucleotides line up with TRBD1. V was clipped by 2 bases and J by 8 bases; unmatched bases: 4. Looked up from germline, CDR1 is SGHVS and CDR2 is FQNEAQ. The CDR3 extends over 15 amino acids. The CDR3 protein is CASSLQQGAHSPLHF. DNA for the CDR3: TGTGCCAGCAGCTTACAACAGGGGGCACATTCACCCCTCCACTTT.

The V gene is TRBV2, the J gene TRBJ1-3, with D perhaps TRBD1 (6 bases). Germline-derived CDR1 and CDR2 are SNHLY and FYNNEI. Between the trimmed V and J ends, which lost 6 bases and 0 bases, there was a span of 15 bases. The CDR3 covers 16 residues. In DNA, the CDR3 is TGTGCCAGCAGCCTCGGGACAAGCTACTCTGGAAACACCATATATTTT. Its protein product is CASSLGTSYSGNTIYF. Filled out from reference TRBV2 and TRBJ1-3, the complete variable domain reads EPEVTQTPSHQVTQMGQEVILRCVPISNHLYFYWYRQILGQKVEFLVSFYNNEISEKSEIFDDQFSVERPDGSNFTLKIRSTKLEDSAMYFCASSLGTSYSGNTIYFGEGSWLTVV.

The rearrangement links TRBV7-2 to TRBJ2-5; no clear D gene. The germline V gene encodes CDR1 SGHTA and CDR2 FQGNSA. The length of the CDR3 is 14 residues. V was trimmed by 2 bases and J by 1 base, leaving 8 bases between them. CDR3 nucleotide sequence: TGTGCCAGCAGCTTACACGGGTTCCAAGAGACCCAGTACTTC. This codes for CASSLHGFQETQYF.

This chain uses TRBV4-1 with TRBJ2-5; D is undetermined. V lost 1 base and J 3 bases, leaving 9 bases between the germline ends. Germline assignment: CDR1 MGHRA and CDR2 YSYEKL. The CDR3 spans 14 residues. The CDR3 region has the DNA TGCGCCAGCAGCCAAGGGCACAGTGAAGAGACCCAGTACTTC. Its translation is CASSQGHSEETQYF.

This clone was recorded only once. The chain links TRBV30 to TRBJ1-3, with TRBD1 identical over 8 bases. Per the germline V gene, CDR1 is GTSNPN and CDR2 is SVGIG (reference sequence). The CDR3 consists of 12 residues. The V and J ends lost 7 bases and 9 bases, in that order; junction bases with no gene match: 8. DNA for the CDR3: TGTGCCTCCGACAGGGGTGGGAGCACCATATATTTT. It is translated as CASDRGGSTIYF. The full variable domain, its missing parts supplied by reference TRBV30 and TRBJ1-3, is SQTIHQWPATLVQPVGSPLSLECTVEGTSNPNLYWYRQAAGRGLQLLFYSVGIGQISSEVPQNLSASRPQDRQFILSSKKLLLSDSGFYLCASDRGGSTIYFGEGSWLTVV.

The V gene is TRBV29-1, the J gene TRBJ2-2; D gene ambiguous. V was clipped by 7 bases and J by 2 bases, with 5 bases between them. CDR1 and CDR2 (germline): SQVTM, ANQGSEA. The CDR3 has 11 amino acids. CDR3 bases: TGCAGCGGAGTTAACACCGGGGAGCTGTTTTTT. Translated, it gives CSGVNTGELFF.

The chain carries TRBV6-5 and TRBJ1-5; perhaps TRBD1 as D (6 bases). The CDR3 length is 14 residues. Germline values: CDR1 MNHEY, CDR2 SVGAGI. Between the trimmed V and J ends, which lost 8 bases and 0 bases, there was a span of 11 bases. The CDR3 is CASANRDSNQPQHF. In nucleotides, the CDR3 is TGTGCCAGCGCGAACAGGGATAGCAATCAGCCCCAGCATTTT.

The chain links TRBV5-1 to TRBJ1-2; 11 bases line up with TRBD1. Germline V gene lookup returns CDR1 SGHRS and CDR2 YFSETQ. J was trimmed by 6 bases and V by 4 bases; bases with no gene match: 11. The CDR3 has 16 amino acids. In DNA form, the CDR3 reads TGCGCCAGCAGCCCTACCCCGGACAGGGGGCCAGATGGCTACACCTTC. Translating gives CASSPTPDRGPDGYTF. The full variable domain, with the rest looked up from reference TRBV5-1 and TRBJ1-2, is KAGVTQTPRYLIKTRGQQVTLSCSPISGHRSVSWYQQTPGQGLQFLFEYFSETQRNKGNFPGRFSGRQFSNSRSEMNVSTLELGDSALYLCASSPTPDRGPDGYTFGSGTRLTVV.

The chain has TRBV13 and TRBJ1-1, with 8 bases matching TRBD1. Trimming took 3 bases from V and 5 from J; bases not matched to a gene: 8. The length of the CDR3 is 15 residues. Per germline, CDR1 PRHDT and CDR2 FYEKMQ (reference sequence). This chain's CDR3 is CASSFRQGRFTEAFF. The CDR3 DNA sequence: TGTGCCAGCAGCTTTCGACAGGGGAGATTTACTGAAGCTTTCTTT. Supplemented by reference TRBV13 and TRBJ1-1, the full variable domain reads AAGVIQSPRHLIKEKRETATLKCYPIPRHDTVYWYQQGPGQDPQFLISFYEKMQSDKGSIPDRFSAQQFSDYHSELNMSSLELGDSALYFCASSFRQGRFTEAFFGQGTRLTVV.